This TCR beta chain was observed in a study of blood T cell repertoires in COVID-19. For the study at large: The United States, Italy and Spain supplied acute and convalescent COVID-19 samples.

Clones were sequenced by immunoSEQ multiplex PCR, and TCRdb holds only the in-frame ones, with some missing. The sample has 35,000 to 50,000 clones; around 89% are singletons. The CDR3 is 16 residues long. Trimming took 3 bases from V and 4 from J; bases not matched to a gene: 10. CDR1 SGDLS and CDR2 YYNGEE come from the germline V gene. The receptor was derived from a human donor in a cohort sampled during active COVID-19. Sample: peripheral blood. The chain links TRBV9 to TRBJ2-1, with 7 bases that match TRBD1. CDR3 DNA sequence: TGTGCCAGCAGCGCCCCCCCCGACAGGGCTTACAATGAGCAGTTCTTC. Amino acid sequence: CASSAPPDRAYNEQFF. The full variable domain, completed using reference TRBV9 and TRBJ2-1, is DSGVTQTPKHLITATGQRVTLRCSPRSGDLSVYWYQQSLDQGLQFLIQYYNGEERAKGNILERFSAQQFPDLHSELNLSSLELGDSALYFCASSAPPDRAYNEQFFGPGTRLTVL.